This T cell receptor beta chain was recovered during a study of blood T cell repertoires in COVID-19. Study summary: The United States, Italy and Spain provided the acute and convalescent COVID-19 samples. PBMCs, B-cell-depleted T cells, or T cells provided the cDNA or gDNA that made up the material.

CDR1 is MNHEY, CDR2 SMNVEV, per germline (reference sequence). Trimming removed 2 bases from V and 11 bases from J, with 22 bases in between. The CDR3 sequence is 15 residues long. In the original processing: Amplification of reference gene primers provided the estimated nucleated cell counts. Here immunoSEQ multiplex PCR was the method, and the copy in TCRdb shows in-frame clones only, minus some. The V and J calls and clone size were taken over from that table, and D and trimming were inferred from the DNA. The sample lists nearly 250,000 clones; 70% to 85% were seen once. The sample was peripheral blood. V usage is TRBV27 and J usage is TRBJ2-7; D is unresolved. The origin of this receptor is an elderly woman with acute or convalescent COVID-19. The CDR3 region is CASSLRPLPLAAEYF. CDR3 nucleotide sequence: TGTGCCAGCAGTTTAAGGCCCCTCCCGTTGGCGGCTGAGTACTTC.